The T cell receptor beta chain under discussion was sequenced for a study of shared clonotypes between healthy human individuals. Only CD45RO-negative cells positively selected for CCR7 counted as naive CD8 cells, so terminally differentiated effector memory CD45RA+ cells were excluded. TCRdb keeps only in-frame clones here, not all; method: immunoSEQ multiplex PCR. The table lists about 2.2 million clones, over 85% of them singletons. This receptor was identified in a man aged 18 to 30 in good health. Some clones in this sample may be carry-over from other donors' samples. Sequencing was performed on naive CD8+ T cells from PBMCs.

The CDR3 protein is CASSHGTSGPDTQYF. The CDR3 DNA follows: TGCGCCAGCAGCCATGGGACTAGCGGCCCAGATACGCAGTATTTT. The chain carries TRBV4-3 and TRBJ2-3, with TRBD2 matching 11 bases. Germline trimming cut 3 bases from V and 4 bases from J; bases unmatched to any gene: 3. The CDR3 is made up of 15 amino acids. CDR1 is LGHNA, CDR2 YSLEER, per germline.